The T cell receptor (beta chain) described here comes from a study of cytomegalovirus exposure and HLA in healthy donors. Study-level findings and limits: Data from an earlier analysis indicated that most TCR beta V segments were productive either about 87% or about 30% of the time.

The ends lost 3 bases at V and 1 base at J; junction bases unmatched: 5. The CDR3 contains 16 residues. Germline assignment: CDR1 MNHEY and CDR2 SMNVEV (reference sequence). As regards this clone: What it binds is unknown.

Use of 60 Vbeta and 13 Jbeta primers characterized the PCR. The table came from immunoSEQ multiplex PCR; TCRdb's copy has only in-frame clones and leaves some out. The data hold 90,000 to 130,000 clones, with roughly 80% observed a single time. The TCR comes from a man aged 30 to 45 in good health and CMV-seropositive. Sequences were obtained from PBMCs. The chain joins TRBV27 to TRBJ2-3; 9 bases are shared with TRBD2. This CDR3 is CASSFLASGGTDTQYF. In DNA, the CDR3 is TGTGCCAGCAGTTTTTTGGCTAGCGGGGGCACAGATACGCAGTATTTT.